The clone carrying this T cell receptor (beta chain) is a singleton in its sample. Between the trimmed V and J ends, which lost 6 bases and 3 bases, there was a span of 8 bases. Germline V gene data show CDR1 as MNHNS and CDR2 as SASEGT. This CDR3 comprises 12 residues. The data originate from a study of OX40 agonist ivuxolimab in advanced cancers. Some clones are missing from TCRdb's copy, which holds only in-frame ones; the method was immunoSEQ multiplex PCR. The repertoire holds about 70,000 clones, with about nine tenths as singletons. The chain recombines TRBV6-1 with TRBJ2-5; D gene unclear. The specimen comprised CD4+ or CD8+ T cells sorted from blood, sampled in a trial of the OX40 agonist ivuxolimab. The clonotype originates from an adult with an advanced solid tumor such as melanoma, head and neck, liver or kidney cancer. The CDR3 spells CASSFGEETQYF. The CDR3 coding sequence is TGTGCCAGCAGCTTCGGAGAAGAGACCCAGTACTTC.